The 3 T cell receptor beta chains in this list originate from one sample, sequenced in a study of T cell repertoires in cytomegalovirus infection. From the reads, TCRdb called clonotypes with MiXCR, one entry per CDR3 protein. The table lists around 310,000 distinct CDR3 sequences, about 17% of them singletons. Input material: PBMCs. These receptors all stem from a human donor in good health (CMV status not recorded). Some clones in this sample may be carry-over from other donors' samples.

The J gene is TRBJ2-1, the V gene TRBV28; 7 nucleotides agree with TRBD2. The CDR3 is made up of 11 amino acids. In germline, CDR1 is MDHEN, CDR2 SYDVKM. J lost 7 bases, V lost 7 bases, and 1 base had no gene match. The CDR3 DNA follows: TGTGCCAGCACGGGGGGAAATGAGCAGTTCTTC. This codes for CASTGGNEQFF.

A few counts support this clonotype. The V call is TRBV14, the J call TRBJ1-2; D is possibly TRBD1 (6 bases). This CDR3 is built from 15 residues. In germline, CDR1 is SGHDN, CDR2 FVKESK. V gave up 0 bases and J gave up 8 bases, with 16 bases separating them. CDR3 DNA sequence: TGTGCCAGCAGCCAAGACTCGGACAGAGTTACCGGCTACACCTTC. This codes for CASSQDSDRVTGYTF.

In this sample, this clonotype turned up many times. V gene TRBV20-1 combines with J gene TRBJ1-1; possible D gene TRBD1, 5 bases. The CDR3 consists of 14 residues. V shed 3 bases and J shed 3 bases, with 14 bases lying between them. Germline V gene lookup returns CDR1 DFQATT and CDR2 SNEGSKA (reference sequence). CDR3 bases: TGCAGTGCTAGCCCCTCGGGGGTCGACACTGAAGCTTTCTTT. Protein: CSASPSGVDTEAFF.